Listed here are 2 T cell receptor beta chains from one sample, sequenced in a study of T-cell memory formation after mild COVID-19. TCRdb re-called the 5' RACE reads through MiXCR, storing one row per CDR3 protein. The data hold roughly 550,000 distinct CDR3 sequences, with around 20% observed a single time. The sample taken for sequencing was PBMCs or a T cell subset sorted from them (not recorded which). Source of these receptors: an adult woman who had mild COVID-19 (a few samples of this study predate the infection). Cell type and time point are not known.

This clonotype occurred once. V is TRBV24-1 and J is TRBJ2-1; 8 bases match TRBD1. Germline assignment: CDR1 KGHDR and CDR2 SFDVKD. The trim removed 8 bases at V and 4 bases at J, leaving 6 bases unmatched. CDR3 size: 14 residues. The CDR3 bases are TGTGCCACCACGACAGGGGATTTGTACAATGAGCAGTTCTTC. Translation gives CATTTGDLYNEQFF.

V is TRBV10-3 and J is TRBJ2-7; D unresolved. Germline CDR1 reads ENHRY; CDR2 reads SYGVKD. CDR3 length: 12 amino acids. The V gene lost 3 bases and the J gene lost 3 bases, with 6 bases spanning the gap. CDR3 coding DNA: TGTGCCATCAGTGACAACAGCTACGAGCAGTACTTC. It yields the protein CAISDNSYEQYF.